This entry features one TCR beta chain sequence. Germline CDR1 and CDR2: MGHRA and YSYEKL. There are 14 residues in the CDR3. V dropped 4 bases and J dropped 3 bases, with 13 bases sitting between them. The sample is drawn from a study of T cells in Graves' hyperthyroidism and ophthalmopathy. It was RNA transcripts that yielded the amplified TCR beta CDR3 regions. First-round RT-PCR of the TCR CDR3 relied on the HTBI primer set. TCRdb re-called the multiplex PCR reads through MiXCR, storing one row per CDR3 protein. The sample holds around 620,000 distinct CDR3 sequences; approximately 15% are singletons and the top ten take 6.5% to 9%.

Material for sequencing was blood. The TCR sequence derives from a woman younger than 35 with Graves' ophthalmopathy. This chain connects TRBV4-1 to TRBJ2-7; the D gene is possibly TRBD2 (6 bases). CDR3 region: CASSPGTDFYEQYF. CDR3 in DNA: TGCGCCAGCAGCCCCGGGACTGATTTCTACGAGCAGTACTTC.